Following are 10 T cell receptor beta chains from one sample sequenced in a study of CD8 T cells in ankylosing spondylitis. TCRdb analysed the 5' RACE reads with MiXCR anew, one entry per CDR3 protein. Among 250,000 to 300,000 distinct CDR3 sequences listed, roughly 20% were seen once. Sample: blood, either unsorted or a sorted T cell fraction (not recorded which). These receptors were obtained from a male donor with ankylosing spondylitis or in good health (not recorded which).

This clonotype was counted between two and nine times. The chain carries TRBV28 and TRBJ2-5, with 7 bases aligning to TRBD1. After removal of 2 bases from V and 5 bases from J, the junction contained 11 bases not matched to a gene. Germline V gene lookup returns CDR1 MDHEN and CDR2 SYDVKM. The CDR3 totals 16 residues. The CDR3 DNA sequence: TGTGCCAGCAGTTTAACCCGACAGGGAATGGGGGAGACCCAGTACTTC. Protein product: CASSLTRQGMGETQYF.

This clonotype occurred a few times. The chain is built from TRBV28 and TRBJ2-3; 10 bases agree with TRBD2. V lost 3 bases to trimming and J lost 4 bases; unmatched junction nucleotides: 7. The germline V gene encodes CDR1 MDHEN and CDR2 SYDVKM. This CDR3 has 16 residues. The CDR3 DNA follows: TGTGCCAGCAGTTTGGGTTCTAGCGGGAGCGCAGATACGCAGTATTTT. This sequence encodes CASSLGSSGSADTQYF.

V usage is TRBV12-3 or TRBV12-4 and J usage is TRBJ1-1; D is unresolved. This CDR3 spans 14 amino acids. V lost 0 bases and J 7 bases, leaving 12 bases between the germline ends. CDR3 loop: CASSLAVGFSEAFF. CDR3 coding DNA: TGTGCCAGCAGTTTAGCGGTAGGGTTCAGTGAAGCTTTCTTT.

This clonotype was seen a handful of times. The chain is built from TRBV4-2 and TRBJ2-2; 9 bases fit TRBD1. V lost 1 base, J lost 4 bases, and 4 bases stayed unmatched. CDR1 and CDR2 (germline): LGHNA, YNFKEQ. The CDR3 is 16 amino acids. CDR3 loop: CASSQVGTGTTGELFF. The DNA for the CDR3 is TGTGCCAGCAGCCAAGTAGGGACAGGGACCACCGGGGAGCTGTTTTTT.

This clonotype was seen a few times. The V gene is TRBV5-1, the J gene TRBJ2-2; 8 bases match TRBD2. The V gene's germline CDR1 is SGHRS and CDR2 YFSETQ. The CDR3 length is 15 residues. V dropped 4 bases and J dropped 0; count of bases not matched to a gene: 2. Here the CDR3 reads CASSLSGTNTGELFF. CDR3 in DNA: TGCGCCAGCAGCCTTAGCGGGACGAACACCGGGGAGCTGTTTTTT.

The sample holds many counts of this clonotype. Here the CDR3 reads CASSSLTPRELFF. Written as DNA, the CDR3 is TGTGCCAGCAGTTCTCTTACCCCGAGGGAGCTGTTTTTT. The chain carries TRBV28 and TRBJ2-2; D remains unclear. The V end was cut by 4 bases, the J end by 9 bases, with 12 bases between. The CDR3 sequence is 13 residues long. Germline V gene data show CDR1 as MDHEN and CDR2 as SYDVKM.

V is TRBV3-1 and J is TRBJ2-1; D is perhaps TRBD2 (5 bases). Looked up from germline, CDR1 is LGHDT and CDR2 is YNNKEL (reference sequence). CDR3 size: 13 residues. V lost 4 bases to trimming and J lost 6 bases, with 10 bases between them. CDR3 region: CASSPLALNEQFF. DNA of the CDR3: TGTGCCAGCAGCCCCCTAGCTCTCAATGAGCAGTTCTTC.

This clonotype came up a few times. The CDR3 bases are TGTGCCAGCAGCGACGGGGGGAATGAGCAGTTCTTC. Residues: CASSDGGNEQFF. The rearrangement links TRBV5-6 to TRBJ2-1, with 7 bases matching TRBD2. J gave up 7 bases and V 4 bases, and 2 bases lay outside the gene matches. The CDR3 runs to 12 residues. CDR1 and CDR2 from the germline V gene are SGHDT and YYEEEE. The whole variable domain, filled in from reference TRBV5-6 and TRBJ2-1, reads DAGVTQSPTHLIKTRGQQVTLRCSPKSGHDTVSWYQQALGQGPQFIFQYYEEEERQRGNFPDRFSGHQFPNYSSELNVNALLLGDSALYLCASSDGGNEQFFGPGTRLTVL.

A few counts support this clonotype. This rearrangement joins TRBV29-1 to TRBJ2-5; perhaps TRBD1 as D (6 bases). V was trimmed by 0 bases and J by 2 bases, leaving 7 bases between them. Germline V gives CDR1 SQVTM, CDR2 ANQGSEA. The CDR3 contains 13 residues. CDR3 coding DNA: TGCAGCGTTGAAGAGGGACAACAAGAGACCCAGTACTTC. Protein sequence: CSVEEGQQETQYF.

In its sample, this clonotype was seen many times. The rearrangement joins TRBV20-1 to TRBJ2-4; 9 positions match TRBD2. V was pared by 6 bases and J by 8 bases, with 8 bases of the junction left unmatched. This CDR3 spans 13 amino acids. CDR1 is DFQATT and CDR2 is SNEGSKA in the germline V gene (reference sequence). The CDR3 nucleotides are TGCAGTGCGATTAGCGGGGGTGGGTACATTCAGTACTTC. This sequence encodes CSAISGGGYIQYF.